What follows is one T cell receptor (beta chain) and its context. Its antigen is currently unknown. Germline V CDR1 and CDR2: SEHNR, FQNEAQ (reference sequence). Deletions cut 1 base from V and 4 bases from J, with 10 bases between. This CDR3 is 14 amino acids long. The data were obtained in a study of OX40 agonist ivuxolimab in advanced cancers. Study summary: Past anti-PD-1, anti-PD-L1 or anti-CTLA-4 therapy was accepted, and 30% to 50% had received some. Notes on the study in general: Both blood CD4+ and CD8+ T cells showed clonal growth by week 6 at 0.1 to 3.0 mg/kg.

Profiled with immunoSEQ multiplex PCR; TCRdb holds only in-frame clones, not every one. Here the sample spans 65,000 to 95,000 clones, around nine tenths being singletons. Sequences were derived from CD4+ or CD8+ T cells sorted from blood, sampled in a trial of the OX40 agonist ivuxolimab. This TCR was recovered from an adult with an advanced solid tumor such as melanoma, head and neck, liver or kidney cancer. This chain links TRBV7-9 with TRBJ1-1; unclear D gene. The CDR3 region is CASSLVSQSTEAFF. For the CDR3, the DNA is TGTGCCAGCAGCTTAGTGAGTCAGTCCACTGAAGCTTTCTTT.